This T cell receptor beta chain was found in a study of cytomegalovirus exposure and HLA in healthy donors. The overall study: The use of the same platform for the 100 to 150 validation repertoires and the roughly 630 first-cohort repertoires was reported by a later analysis.

Measured with immunoSEQ multiplex PCR; TCRdb has only the in-frame clones, and not every one. The sample has 150,000 to 200,000 clones, roughly 83% seen once. The donors were members of the validation cohort comprising over a hundred subjects, separate from the roughly 640-subject first cohort. Study results and caveats: Associated with cytomegalovirus, according to the listing, were 150 to 200 TCR beta chains. Rarity held for most TCR sequences, but there were some public TCRs that occurred in many donors.

Germline V gives CDR1 SGHRS, CDR2 YFSETQ. V lost 1 base and J 8 bases, leaving 7 bases between the germline ends. The CDR3 runs 12 residues. Concerning this clone: Its cognate antigen is unknown.

The sequence derives from a woman younger than 30 in good health and CMV-seronegative. The sample comprised PBMCs. The V and J genes are TRBV5-1 and TRBJ2-1; a possible D gene is TRBD1 (5 bases). This CDR3 is CASSLRGDEQFF. The DNA for the CDR3 is TGCGCCAGCAGCTTGAGGGGCGATGAGCAGTTCTTC.